The T cell receptor (beta chain) under discussion was sequenced for a study of vaccination effects on CD4 cells after COVID-19. Study-wide background: It was two doses of either the BNT162b2 or mRNA-1273 vaccine that participants received. Points from the study as a whole: Recruitment yielded few convalescent patients, and the study had no early post-infection timepoints.

Antigen-specific CD4+ T cells expanded by the ViraFEST assay with viral peptide pools were then sequenced. At the end of more than 8 days of culture, CD4+ T cells were isolated. Having tested negative for nucleocapsid antibodies, the vaccine recipients showed no prior SARS-CoV-2 infection. They grew two million PBMC in each well, adding 10 IU/ml IL-2 and 10 ug/ml peptides. At days 3 and 7, half of the medium was exchanged for IL-2 medium. Regarding this clone: Antigen unknown.

Trimming took 2 bases from V and 8 from J, leaving 16 bases between them. In germline, CDR1 is SGHNT, CDR2 YENEEA. CDR3 length: 15 residues. Using immunoSEQ multiplex PCR, the repertoire was profiled, and TCRdb retains in-frame clones only, with some absent. The sample includes approximately 23,000 clones, 60% to 80% of them seen just once. The chain carries TRBV11-3 and TRBJ2-1; a weak D match, TRBD2 (5 bases). This receptor was identified in a human donor who received a COVID-19 vaccine. The sequencing here drew on CD4+ T cells from PBMCs cultured with HCoV-NL63 spike peptides, taken before COVID-19 vaccination. The DNA of the CDR3 is TGTGCCAGCAGCTTATTCGGTTCACTAGGCGATGAGCAGTTCTTC. This codes for CASSLFGSLGDEQFF.